The present T cell receptor (beta chain) was sequenced within a study of radiotherapy plus CTLA-4 blockade in lung cancer. V shed 2 bases and J shed 0 bases, with 10 bases lying between them. The CDR3 extends over 15 amino acids. CDR1 LNHDA and CDR2 SQIVND come from the germline V gene (reference sequence). Receiving focal radiation plus CTLA-4 blockade with ipilimumab were patients who had chemo-refractory metastatic non-small-cell lung cancer. Assay used: immunoSEQ multiplex PCR; TCRdb lists only in-frame clones, some missing. The sample contains 70,000 to 95,000 clones, around nine tenths of which appear only once.

V usage is TRBV19 and J usage is TRBJ1-1, with D hard to call. The source of this sequence is a human donor with non-small cell lung cancer that progressed on radiotherapy plus ipilimumab. The sequencing here drew on peripheral blood, taken from a patient treated with radiotherapy plus ipilimumab. Here the CDR3 DNA reads TGTGCCAGTAGTATACTCGCGGGCATGAACACTGAAGCTTTCTTT. Protein sequence: CASSILAGMNTEAFF.